This TCR beta chain was sequenced for a study of response to subunit inactivated influenza vaccine. One entry per CDR3 protein results from TCRdb running MiXCR on the RT-PCR reads. The sample lists 550,000 to 800,000 distinct CDR3 sequences; approximately 14% were seen once. Study-level findings and limits: The authors suggested that few new T cells are recruited per seasonal influenza vaccination.

The sample holds a few counts of this clonotype. Its cognate antigen is unknown. The CDR3 totals 20 residues. Trimming removed 1 base from V and 4 bases from J; junction bases left unmatched: 16. CDR1 and CDR2 from the germline V gene are MNHEY and SMNVEV (reference sequence). V usage is TRBV27 and J usage is TRBJ2-6, with 7 bases aligning to TRBD1. The sample consisted of PBMCs from blood, taken around two weeks before vaccination. This receptor was taken from a man aged 45 to 65 who received an inactivated influenza vaccine. CDR3 region: CASSLFRPRGLRRGANVLTF. The CDR3 DNA reads as TGTGCCAGCAGTTTATTTCGCCCCAGGGGGTTGAGGAGAGGGGCCAACGTCCTGACTTTC.